This entry describes one TCR beta chain. Its antigen is still unknown. The sample originates from a study of shared clonotypes between healthy human individuals. Whole-study results and caveats: Larger estimated richness was generally seen in naive subsets than in memory subsets.

Generated by immunoSEQ multiplex PCR, the TCRdb table keeps only in-frame clones and is missing some. The data contain 1,500,000 or so clones, roughly 97% of them singletons. V was pared by 11 bases and J by 0 bases, with 17 bases between. The CDR3 sequence is 15 residues long. CDR1 ENHRY and CDR2 SYGVKD come from the germline V gene. Sequencing was performed on naive CD4+ T cells sorted from blood. Subset defined: CD45RA+ positively selected. This clonotype was sampled from a young man in good health. The chain is built from TRBV10-3 and TRBJ2-1; D call uncertain. The CDR3 protein is CAAARAGFSYNEQFF. The CDR3 nucleotides are TGTGCCGCAGCAAGAGCAGGTTTCTCCTACAATGAGCAGTTCTTC.